Below are 14 T cell receptor beta chains sequenced from a single sample in a study of T cell responses to AZD1222 COVID-19 vaccine. This table comes from immunoSEQ multiplex PCR, and its TCRdb copy is limited to in-frame clones, with some not included. Seen here are 100,000 to 150,000 clones, 89% observed once, and the top ten hold 4% to 5%. The sample here was peripheral blood, taken on day 0 of AZD1222 vaccination. These receptors were taken from an adult in good health.

The rearrangement uses TRBV30 and TRBJ1-4, with D hard to call. Looked up from germline, CDR1 is GTSNPN and CDR2 is SVGIG (reference sequence). The CDR3 is made up of 14 amino acids. The V and J ends lost 4 bases and 0 bases respectively, with 9 bases between them. CDR3 sequence reads: CAWTPASTNEKLFF. The CDR3 region has the DNA TGTGCCTGGACGCCGGCTTCAACTAATGAAAAACTGTTTTTT.

The chain has TRBV28 and TRBJ2-7, with TRBD2 matching over 7 bases. The CDR3 is 14 residues long. Per germline, CDR1 MDHEN and CDR2 SYDVKM. J lost 2 bases, V lost 6 bases, and 7 bases had no gene match. In DNA, the CDR3 is TGTGCCAGCAGAGACACCGGGGGGACCTACGAGCAGTACTTC. Its protein is CASRDTGGTYEQYF.

The CDR3 reads CASSPKGGYNSPLHF. CDR3 nucleotide sequence: TGTGCCAGCAGTCCGAAGGGCGGCTATAATTCACCCCTCCACTTT. The V gene is TRBV28, the J gene TRBJ1-6; D is unresolved. Looked up from germline, CDR1 is MDHEN and CDR2 is SYDVKM. This CDR3 has 15 residues. Trimming removed 5 bases at V and 3 bases at J, with 11 bases between.

The chain carries TRBV3-1 (or the pseudogene TRBV3-2) and TRBJ1-2, with TRBD1 matching 7 bases. CDR1 is LGHDT, CDR2 YNNKEL, per germline (reference sequence). The ends lost 3 bases at V and 8 bases at J; junction bases unmatched: 6. This CDR3 comprises 13 residues. CDR3 in DNA: TGTGCCAGCAGCCATAAGGGGGCAGGGGGCTACACCTTC. Translation: CASSHKGAGGYTF.

The gene calls are TRBV10-3 and TRBJ2-3; 8 bases align to TRBD2. The CDR3 is 16 residues long. V dropped 9 bases and J dropped 4; count of bases not matched to a gene: 15. CDR1 and CDR2 from the germline V gene are ENHRY and SYGVKD. The CDR3 bases are TGTGCCATAACAGCGGGGGCGCCCTTAGGTCCAGATACGCAGTATTTT. Amino acids: CAITAGAPLGPDTQYF.

The chain uses TRBV6-1 and TRBJ1-6, with D perhaps matching TRBD1 (5 bases). Trimming left V 4 bases short and J 10 bases short, with 14 bases between. Germline V lookup: CDR1 MNHNS, CDR2 SASEGT. The CDR3 runs 14 residues. CDR3 amino acids: CASSGEGWGSPLHF. The DNA for the CDR3 is TGTGCCAGCAGTGGGGAGGGGTGGGGATCACCCCTCCACTTT.

The V call is TRBV5-1, the J call TRBJ2-1; 11 positions agree with TRBD2. V gave up 1 base and J gave up 4 bases; unmatched junction bases: 4. Germline assignment: CDR1 SGHRS and CDR2 YFSETQ. There are 16 residues in the CDR3. Here the CDR3 DNA reads TGCGCCAGCAGCTTGACTAGCGGGGGATTTTACAATGAGCAGTTCTTC. Its translation: CASSLTSGGFYNEQFF.

This clone was recorded once. The V call is TRBV12-5, the J call TRBJ2-1; TRBD1 is a possible D gene (5 bases). The germline CDR1 and CDR2 sequences are LGHNT and FRNRAP. The V gene lost 2 bases and the J gene lost 9 bases, with 5 bases spanning the gap. The CDR3 contains 11 residues. The CDR3 here is CASGLRGEQFF. DNA of the CDR3: TGTGCTAGTGGTTTGAGGGGTGAGCAGTTCTTC.

The chain recombines TRBV3-1 (or the pseudogene TRBV3-2) with TRBJ1-6, with D tentatively TRBD1 (6 bases). Germline values: CDR1 LGHDT, CDR2 YNNKEL (reference sequence). The CDR3 has 16 amino acids. V lost 1 base and J 7 bases, leaving 14 bases between the germline ends. The CDR3 DNA reads TGTGCCAGCAGCCAAGGATGGCAGGGGCGGAATTCACCCCTCCACTTT. Translated, it gives CASSQGWQGRNSPLHF.

The V and J genes are TRBV6-1 and TRBJ1-2; D is undetermined. This CDR3 has 15 amino acids. The germline V and J ends were trimmed by 1 base and 3 bases, with 12 bases remaining between them. Germline V gene data show CDR1 as MNHNS and CDR2 as SASEGT. The CDR3 DNA follows: TGTGCCAGCAGTGAAGGAAATGGGAGGGACTATGGCTACACCTTC. Amino acid sequence: CASSEGNGRDYGYTF.

This chain links TRBV2 with TRBJ1-5; D is perhaps TRBD1 (5 bases). This CDR3 contains 20 residues. The ends were cut back, 5 bases at V and 1 base at J, with 27 bases in the middle. The germline V gene encodes CDR1 SNHLY and CDR2 FYNNEI. The CDR3 reads CASSTRGWGGWRKSNQPQHF. Here the CDR3 DNA reads TGTGCCAGCAGTACCCGGGGTTGGGGCGGCTGGAGAAAGAGCAATCAGCCCCAGCATTTT.

This clone is deemed medium-sized (0.01 to 0.1%). The rearrangement uses TRBV3-1 (or the pseudogene TRBV3-2) and TRBJ2-1; D could derive from TRBD1 or TRBD2 (7 bases each). The ends were cut back, 7 bases at V and 4 bases at J, with 14 bases in the middle. The germline V gene has CDR1 LGHDT and CDR2 YNNKEL (reference sequence). This CDR3 contains 14 residues. The CDR3 DNA follows: TGTGCCAGCAAACCCCAGGGGGGGTACAATGAGCAGTTCTTC. Protein: CASKPQGGYNEQFF.

This chain links TRBV6-5 with TRBJ1-1, with TRBD1 as a possible D gene (6 bases). V lost 6 bases, J lost 7 bases, and 15 bases lay in between. The germline gives CDR1 MNHEY, CDR2 SVGAGI. This CDR3 region has 13 residues. DNA for the CDR3: TGTGCCAGCAGCCATTACAGGGATGATGAAGCTTTCTTT. Its protein product is CASSHYRDDEAFF.

The chain couples TRBV29-1 to TRBJ2-1; D might be TRBD2 (7 bases). CDR1 is SQVTM, CDR2 ANQGSEA, per germline. CDR3 length: 12 residues. V lost 7 bases and J 7 bases, leaving 14 bases between the germline ends. CDR3 DNA sequence: TGCAGCGGAGGGGGGGGAGGAAATGAGCAGTTCTTC. Its protein is CSGGGGGNEQFF.